The 9 T cell receptor beta chains given below trace back to one sample, sequenced in a study of T cells expressing NK-cell markers. Reprocessing the 5' RACE reads, TCRdb reports a single entry for every CDR3 protein and omits DNA. The sample has approximately 150,000 distinct CDR3 sequences. Input material: blood T cells: a sorted CD56 or NKG2C T cell subset, CD4+ or CD8+ T cells, or bulk PBMC T cells (not recorded which). These receptors were taken from a young man in good health.

This rearrangement joins TRBV24-1 to TRBJ2-1; TCRdb picks TRBD1, but there is no DNA to check that call. In germline, CDR1 is KGHDR, CDR2 SFDVKD. This CDR3 spans 14 amino acids. The CDR3 protein is CATSDPRDREEQFF.

V and J are TRBV7-2 and TRBJ2-1. CDR3 length: 16 residues. The germline CDR1 and CDR2 sequences are SGHTA and FQGNSA. CDR3 residues: CASSLVGESSYNEQFF.

The chain has TRBV4-3 and TRBJ2-7; TCRdb's D call of TRBD1 is untestable without DNA. Germline CDR1 reads LGHNA; CDR2 reads YSLEER. This CDR3 region has 14 residues. CDR3 protein: CASRTKGDSYEQYF.

This chain connects TRBV5-1 to TRBJ2-5; the D gene TCRdb calls, TRBD2, cannot be checked with no DNA. The CDR3 sequence is 17 residues long. Germline V gene lookup returns CDR1 SGHRS and CDR2 YFSETQ. CDR3 loop: CASSFTPGIRQGETQYF.

The V call is TRBV5-1, the J call TRBJ2-1. The V gene's germline CDR1 is SGHRS and CDR2 YFSETQ. The CDR3 spans 13 residues. This CDR3 reads CASSPYIRGEQFF.

This rearrangement joins TRBV5-1 to TRBJ2-3; TCRdb lists TRBD2, though no DNA is available to test this call. The V gene's germline CDR1 is SGHRS and CDR2 YFSETQ. The CDR3 loop spans 15 amino acids. CDR3 sequence reads: CASRHSGRGGDTQYF. The variable domain in full, completed from reference TRBV5-1 and TRBJ2-3, reads KAGVTQTPRYLIKTRGQQVTLSCSPISGHRSVSWYQQTPGQGLQFLFEYFSETQRNKGNFPGRFSGRQFSNSRSEMNVSTLELGDSALYLCASRHSGRGGDTQYFGPGTRLTVL.

The chain links TRBV23-1 to TRBJ2-7; with no DNA, the TCRdb D assignment of TRBD1 cannot be verified. Being an ORF, TRBV23-1 has a function that is uncertain. CDR3 length equals 16 residues. The CDR3 loop is CASSQLRGTYSYEQYF.

CDR3 sequence: CASMETGHQNTEAFF. The V call is TRBV19, the J call TRBJ1-1. CDR1 and CDR2 (germline): LNHDA, SQIVND (reference sequence). This CDR3 spans 15 amino acids.

V usage is TRBV6-2 or TRBV6-3 and J usage is TRBJ2-1. Germline CDR1 MNHEY, CDR2 SVGEGT. The CDR3 totals 14 residues. CDR3 amino acids: CASSYLPATDEQFF.